This TCR beta chain was sequenced for a study of T-cell reconstitution after alpha-beta-depleted transplantation in children. Construction of the TCRbeta library involved unique molecular identifiers. TCRdb re-analysed the PCR reads in MiXCR, keeping a single row per CDR3 protein. This sample has around 410,000 distinct CDR3 sequences; approximately 11% occur once, and the top ten carry roughly 5.5%. As regards this clonotype: It is likely a read error, because the conserved phenylalanine at the end of the CDR3 is missing.

The clonotype was recovered from a human donor who donated a stem cell graft to a child with acute myeloid leukemia. The sequenced sample was PBMCs from the stem cell graft donor, obtained from the stem cell graft.

The CDR3 DNA follows: TGTGCCAGCAGCCTCGCCCGGGGACCAGATACGCAGTATTCT. Translation gives CASSLARGPDTQYS. V and J are TRBV9 and TRBJ2-3; D is tentatively TRBD1 or TRBD2 (5 bases each). Between the trimmed V and J ends, which lost 4 bases and 4 bases, there was a span of 13 bases. The germline gives CDR1 SGDLS, CDR2 YYNGEE. This CDR3 has 14 amino acids.